These 10 T cell receptor beta chains were sequenced from one sample in a study of cytomegalovirus exposure and HLA in healthy donors. PCR primers comprised 60 Vbeta and 13 Jbeta primers. Produced via immunoSEQ multiplex PCR; TCRdb's table is partial and in-frame only. The sample yields some 160,000 clones, around 80% seen once. Sample: PBMCs. These TCRs come from a woman younger than 35 in good health and CMV-seronegative.

This chain joins TRBV15 and TRBJ1-4; D call uncertain. Germline-derived CDR1 and CDR2 are LNHNV and YYDKDF (reference sequence). V was pared by 3 bases and J by 1 base, with 18 bases between. The CDR3 has 18 amino acids. The CDR3, as DNA: TGTGCCACCAGCAGGAACAGAGGGAGCAGTCAAACTAATGAAAAACTGTTTTTT. Translating gives CATSRNRGSSQTNEKLFF.

The chain combines TRBV11-1 with TRBJ1-2, with D tentatively TRBD1 (5 bases). With 5 bases removed from V and 2 bases from J, the gap between germline ends came to 18 bases. Germline V gene data show CDR1 as SGHAT and CDR2 as FQDESV (reference sequence). This CDR3 comprises 16 residues. CDR3 residues: CASSPNGAYPNYGYTF. In DNA form, the CDR3 reads TGTGCCAGCAGCCCAAATGGGGCGTACCCCAACTATGGCTACACCTTC. Full variable domain (rest looked up from reference TRBV11-1 and TRBJ1-2): EAEVAQSPRYKITEKSQAVAFWCDPISGHATLYWYRQILGQGPELLVQFQDESVVDDSQLPKDRFSAERLKGVDSTLKIQPAELGDSAMYLCASSPNGAYPNYGYTFGSGTRLTVV.

The chain uses TRBV5-1 and TRBJ2-5, with 12 bases matching TRBD1. The DNA end lines up better with TRBJ2-7; the J call may be wrong. Per germline, CDR1 SGHRS and CDR2 YFSETQ. The CDR3 is 16 amino acids. In DNA, the CDR3 is TGCGCCAGCAGCCGGTCGGGACAGGGGGCTTCCTACGAGCAGTACTTC. Protein sequence: CASSRSGQGASYEQYF.

In its sample, this clone was seen a few times. This sequence joins TRBV11-3 and TRBJ2-1; D is unresolved. Germline values: CDR1 SGHNT, CDR2 YENEEA. The CDR3 is 13 amino acids. Trimming took off 1 base at V and 3 bases at J, with 4 bases between the two ends. The CDR3 DNA reads TGTGCCAGCAGCTTAGTCGTCTACAATGAGCAGTTCTTC. This sequence encodes CASSLVVYNEQFF.

The V call is TRBV5-1, the J call TRBJ2-7, with TRBD2 identical over 12 bases. The CDR3 runs to 18 residues. CDR1 is SGHRS and CDR2 is YFSETQ in the germline V gene. V was pared by 0 bases and J by 3 bases, with 10 bases of the junction left unmatched. The CDR3 reads CASSLAPLRLAGDYEQYF. CDR3 DNA: TGCGCCAGCAGCTTGGCCCCCCTTCGACTAGCGGGGGACTACGAGCAGTACTTC.

V is TRBV30 and J is TRBJ1-3; D not resolved. CDR1 and CDR2 (germline): GTSNPN, SVGIG (reference sequence). The length of the CDR3 is 13 residues. Trimming stripped 1 base from V and 8 bases from J, with 12 bases between. The CDR3 region is CAWSGALRDTIYF. The CDR3 coding sequence is TGTGCCTGGAGTGGGGCCCTACGCGACACCATATATTTT.

The V and J genes are TRBV18 and TRBJ1-2; TRBD1 might be the D (5 bases). In germline, CDR1 is KGHSH, CDR2 LQKENI. The CDR3 is 14 residues long. Trimming removed 4 bases from V and 4 bases from J, with 13 bases in between. The CDR3 DNA reads TGTGCCAGCTCACGCTCGGACATGCGCTATGGCTACACCTTC. Translated, it gives CASSRSDMRYGYTF.

V and J are TRBV7-2 and TRBJ1-2; D is ambiguous. Germline CDR1 is SGHTA and CDR2 is FQGNSA. The CDR3 is 12 amino acids. Trimming removed 1 base from V and 11 bases from J, with 11 bases in between. The chain's CDR3 is CASSLVNPAYTF. In DNA form, the CDR3 reads TGTGCCAGCAGCTTAGTCAACCCCGCGTACACCTTC.

The chain combines TRBV6-1 with TRBJ2-7; TRBD2 might be the D (5 bases). This CDR3 spans 13 amino acids. Trimming removed 4 bases at V and 0 bases at J, with 7 bases between. The germline gives CDR1 MNHNS, CDR2 SASEGT. CDR3 nucleotides: TGTGCCAGCAGTGTAGGGAGCTCCTACGAGCAGTACTTC. It yields the protein CASSVGSSYEQYF.

The chain couples TRBV7-2 to TRBJ2-3; 9 bases line up with TRBD1. Germline V gene data show CDR1 as SGHTA and CDR2 as FQGNSA. V shed 4 bases and J 7 bases; nucleotides not matched to a gene: 6. CDR3 length equals 14 residues. In nucleotides, the CDR3 is TGTGCCAGCAGCTCCCGGGACAGGGCAAATACGCAGTATTTT. Its translation is CASSSRDRANTQYF.